This entry features one TCR beta chain sequence. Its binding antigen is unknown. It has no much larger one-base neighbor in the sample; base qualities were not kept. The sample comes from a study of T-cell reconstitution after alpha-beta-depleted transplantation in children (dated by TCRdb to the mid-2010s). Context from the whole study: Using TCR repertoire profiling, the study followed T-cell immune reconstitution in a quantitative way in children after TCRalphabeta/CD19-depleted allogeneic hematopoietic cell transplantation. The full study reports these points: Hyperexpanded clone frequencies declined over subsequent months; after one year, T-cell counts and TCRbeta diversity were mostly attributed to newly produced T cells. In some patients, high TCRbeta diversity at day 60 was attributed to recipient T cells and intrathymic progenitors that had survived conditioning. Apparently early alphabetaT-cell count recovery about two months after transplant reportedly relied on only several hundred rapidly expanded clones derived from non-depleted graft cells.

The treatment or condition label for this specimen denotes: allogeneic hematopoietic cell transplantation with graft depleted of TCRalphabeta T cells and CD19 B cells. Transplant recipients were children who received TCRalphabeta/CD19-depleted allogeneic hematopoietic cell grafts. Library method: PCR. TCRdb lists the instrument as Illumina HiSeq 2500. TCR library preparation used molecular barcoding, with unique molecular identifiers applied to normalize quantification of the TCRbeta repertoire. Using fastp at Q25 and MiXCR, TCRdb reprocessed the public reads and kept productive beta chains. Under each unique CDR3 protein, matching rows form one entry showing the most common genes and DNA. The sample includes 700,000 to 850,000 distinct CDR3 sequences, with roughly 15% observed a single time. Roughly 4.8% of the sample rests with the top ten. The germline V gene (reference sequence) specifies LGHDT as CDR1 and YNNKEL as CDR2. V is pruned by 0 bases and J by 6 bases, leaving 17 bases of the junction without a gene match. The CDR3 runs 19 amino acids, cysteine and phenylalanine included. Solely the CDR3 DNA is kept, with 57 bases framed from the first base.

The chain employs TRBV3-1 and TRBJ2-3, with 8 bases in between that match TRBD2. This TCR was recovered from a male patient between 5 and 17 years old who had a stem cell transplant for acute lymphoblastic leukemia, so the T cells may come from the graft donor. The source was PBMCs, mostly from graft donor cells, collected 360 days after TCRalphabeta/CD19-depleted stem cell transplant. The nucleotide sequence is TGTGCCAGCAGCCAAGATAGTTGGCTAGCGGGTACCCACAGCGATACGCAGTATTTT. Its translation is CASSQDSWLAGTHSDTQYF.